The clone carrying this T cell receptor (beta chain) was counted many times. One entry per CDR3 protein results from TCRdb running MiXCR on the 5' RACE reads. The sample contains roughly 51,000 distinct CDR3 sequences, under 7.5% of which appear only once. The data derive from a study of T-cell memory formation after mild COVID-19. J gave up 4 bases and V 5 bases, and 5 bases lay outside the gene matches. CDR1 and CDR2 from the germline V gene are SGHTA and FQGNSA. The CDR3 covers 15 residues. V gene TRBV7-2 combines with J gene TRBJ1-5, with 10 bases that match TRBD1. The sample was PBMCs or a T cell subset sorted from them (not recorded which). This clonotype was obtained from a man between 18 and 29 years old who had mild COVID-19 (a few samples of this study predate the infection). Cell type and time point are not known. The CDR3 loop is CASSLDRGQNQPQHF. DNA for the CDR3: TGTGCCAGCAGCCTCGACAGGGGGCAAAATCAGCCCCAGCATTTT. The full variable domain, rest sourced from reference TRBV7-2 and TRBJ1-5, is GAGVSQSPSNKVTEKGKDVELRCDPISGHTALYWYRQSLGQGLEFLIYFQGNSAPDKSGLPSDRFSAERTGGSVSTLTIQRTQQEDSAVYLCASSLDRGQNQPQHFGDGTRLSIL.